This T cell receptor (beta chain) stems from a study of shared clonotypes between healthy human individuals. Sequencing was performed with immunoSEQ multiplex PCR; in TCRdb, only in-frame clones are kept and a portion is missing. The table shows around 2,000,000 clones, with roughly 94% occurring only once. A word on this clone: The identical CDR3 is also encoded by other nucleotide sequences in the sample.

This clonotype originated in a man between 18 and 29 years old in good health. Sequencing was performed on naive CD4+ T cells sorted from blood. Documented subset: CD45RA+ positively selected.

The DNA for the CDR3 is TGTGCCAGCAGCTTGGGCCTCTCTGGGGCCAACGTCCTGACTTTC. This encodes CASSLGLSGANVLTF. The chain couples TRBV7-2 to TRBJ2-6; D not resolved. Trimming removed 3 bases at V and 0 bases at J, with 6 bases between. Germline assignment: CDR1 SGHTA and CDR2 FQGNSA. This CDR3 contains 15 residues.